The rows below give T cell receptor beta chains drawn from one sample of a study of blood T cell repertoires in COVID-19. The table came from immunoSEQ multiplex PCR; TCRdb's copy has only in-frame clones and leaves some out. Of 350,000 or so clones listed, 92% are singletons. The specimen was PBMCs or T cells enriched from blood (not recorded which). These TCRs come from a woman between 25 and 40 years old who had recovered from COVID-19. CDR3s include the opening cysteine and the closing phenylalanine or tryptophan. The order of the fields is V gene, D gene, CDR3 protein. D genes are given only for firm matches.

v_call: TRBV5-1; d_call: TRBD2; cdr3_aa: CASSLETSGDTQYF
v_call: TRBV30; d_call: .; cdr3_aa: CAWSVRFSMEAFF
v_call: TRBV7-2; d_call: .; cdr3_aa: CASSSPAGYGYTF
v_call: TRBV5-1; d_call: .; cdr3_aa: CASSSGATDTQYF
v_call: TRBV24-1; d_call: .; cdr3_aa: CATSDLLRGGDSNQPQHF
v_call: TRBV10-3; d_call: TRBD2; cdr3_aa: CAISEEKLAGATNEQFF
v_call: TRBV19; d_call: TRBD1; cdr3_aa: CASSMGLYRGAYSNQPQHF
v_call: TRBV5-4; d_call: TRBD2; cdr3_aa: CASSFSGGLETQYF
v_call: TRBV19; d_call: .; cdr3_aa: CASSPGVYGYTF
v_call: TRBV6-5; d_call: .; cdr3_aa: CASSLGLSGGETQYF
v_call: TRBV27; d_call: .; cdr3_aa: CASSQGSMNTEAFF
v_call: TRBV9; d_call: .; cdr3_aa: CASSTSETRFADTQYF
v_call: TRBV7-2; d_call: .; cdr3_aa: CASSLNFNTDTQYF
v_call: TRBV7-3; d_call: .; cdr3_aa: CASRSLADTGELFF
v_call: TRBV21-1; d_call: .; cdr3_aa: CASSNEDRGSTTYEQYF
v_call: TRBV28; d_call: .; cdr3_aa: CASSLFLSGRGGSPLHF
v_call: TRBV7-9; d_call: TRBD2; cdr3_aa: CASSFSGGGAQDTQYF
v_call: TRBV5-1; d_call: TRBD1; cdr3_aa: CASSWKEQGHRYF
v_call: TRBV18; d_call: TRBD1; cdr3_aa: CASSPWDSQYTGELFF
v_call: TRBV10-3; d_call: TRBD1; cdr3_aa: CAISLGQLGTEAFF
v_call: TRBV9; d_call: TRBD2; cdr3_aa: CASSAGLVSTDTQYF
v_call: TRBV9; d_call: TRBD1; cdr3_aa: CASSVGGQGLTGELFF
v_call: TRBV5-6; d_call: .; cdr3_aa: CASSLLRYGELFF
v_call: TRBV5-8; d_call: TRBD1; cdr3_aa: CASTSLQGKRGYNEQFF
v_call: TRBV3-1/TRBV3-2; d_call: TRBD2; cdr3_aa: CASSQAGGPLDTQYF
v_call: TRBV29-1; d_call: .; cdr3_aa: CSVLGQNTEAFF
v_call: TRBV18; d_call: .; cdr3_aa: CASSRGTVSHNEQFF
v_call: TRBV6-1; d_call: TRBD1; cdr3_aa: CASSGLQGVFGYTF
v_call: TRBV28; d_call: .; cdr3_aa: CASSFPQGRNYGYTF
v_call: TRBV3-1/TRBV3-2; d_call: .; cdr3_aa: CASSQDRGTEAFF
v_call: TRBV5-8; d_call: TRBD1; cdr3_aa: CASTRGRDRPPYGYTF
v_call: TRBV4-2; d_call: TRBD1; cdr3_aa: CASSQQPSGQGADIQYF
v_call: TRBV6-2/TRBV6-3; d_call: .; cdr3_aa: CASSRGTQYF
v_call: TRBV24-1; d_call: .; cdr3_aa: CATSDLDGGNEQFF
v_call: TRBV4-3; d_call: TRBD2; cdr3_aa: CASSQVYSGGATVKNEQFF
v_call: TRBV5-4; d_call: TRBD2; cdr3_aa: CASSPGGSGRTETQYF
v_call: TRBV7-7; d_call: TRBD2; cdr3_aa: CASSPGLAGVQETQYF
v_call: TRBV4-1; d_call: TRBD2; cdr3_aa: CASSSTLAGGLEQFF
v_call: TRBV5-1; d_call: .; cdr3_aa: CASSLAGNQPQHF
v_call: TRBV6-5; d_call: TRBD2; cdr3_aa: CASSYGEGGAQFF
v_call: TRBV5-1; d_call: TRBD2; cdr3_aa: CASSLTSGRSGANVLTF